This T cell receptor beta chain was captured in a study of glioma-infiltrating T cells. TCR alpha and beta CDR3 regions were amplified from RNA using iRepertoire nested multiplex PCR. One-step reverse transcription and amplification started from about 100-400 ng of tissue mRNA or PBMC total RNA. One entry per CDR3 protein results from TCRdb running MiXCR on the multiplex PCR reads. The sample lists under 200,000 distinct CDR3 sequences; 43% were seen once. Findings of the study overall: Very few CDR3 sequences were shared between tissue and blood. Gliomas, especially low-grade, showed above-expected tissue-blood divergence; non-neoplastic patients showed below.

In the case of this clonotype: Its antigen is as yet unknown.

The clonotype was recovered from a human donor with low-grade glioma or glioblastoma, undergoing nonglioma brain surgery, or in good health (not recorded which). Sequenced material: glioma tissue, nonneoplastic brain tissue, or PBMCs (not recorded which).

The CDR3 DNA reads as TGTGCCAGCAGTACCAGGACGGCAACCTACGAGCAGTACTTC. This gives the protein CASSTRTATYEQYF. V gene TRBV28 combines with J gene TRBJ2-7; D call uncertain. Germline CDR1 reads MDHEN; CDR2 reads SYDVKM. V lost 5 bases and J lost 2, with 13 bases in between. The CDR3 totals 14 residues.